Presented here are 13 T cell receptor beta chains from one specimen sequenced in a study of blood T cells in healthy people across ages. Using a J-beta primer mix together with a sample-barcoded 5' primer, a second PCR was run for about 6 to 11 cycles. MiXCR, run by TCRdb on the 5' RACE reads, gives a single entry per CDR3 protein. The repertoire includes over 950,000 distinct CDR3 sequences, roughly 50% of them detected once, and 20% to 25% sits in the top ten. The sequencing input was blood. These receptors all stem from a woman in her sixties in good health.

The chain joins TRBV7-2 to TRBJ2-2, with D perhaps matching TRBD2 (5 bases). Between the trimmed V and J ends, which lost 7 bases and 5 bases, there was a span of 26 bases. CDR1 and CDR2 (germline): SGHTA, FQGNSA. The CDR3 has 18 residues. The CDR3 coding sequence is TGTGCCAGCACTTCCCAGGTGCTAGCAAACCTTAGGACCGGGGAGCTGTTTTTT. This encodes CASTSQVLANLRTGELFF.

The genes are TRBV18 and TRBJ2-5; 8 nucleotides line up with TRBD1. The DNA end favors TRBJ2-7, so the J call may be wrong. The germline V gene encodes CDR1 KGHSH and CDR2 LQKENI. This CDR3 is built from 14 residues. CDR3 bases: TGTGCCAGCTCACCGGACAGGGCATACTACGAGCAGTACTTC. The encoded protein is CASSPDRAYYEQYF.

In this sample, this clonotype turned up a few times. This chain joins TRBV4-2 and TRBJ2-7, with TRBD2 matching over 11 bases. The CDR3 has 15 residues. CDR1 LGHNA and CDR2 YNFKEQ come from the germline V gene. The V segment lost 3 bases and the J segment 4 bases; nucleotides outside the gene matches: 5. The CDR3 sequence is CASSHALAGGYEQYF. In DNA, the CDR3 is TGTGCCAGCAGCCATGCCCTAGCGGGAGGATACGAGCAGTACTTC.

A few counts support this clonotype. The CDR3 sequence is CASSQYPRATYEQYF. The CDR3 DNA is TGCGCCAGCAGCCAATACCCCAGGGCAACCTACGAGCAGTACTTC. The rearrangement uses TRBV4-1 and TRBJ2-7, with D maybe TRBD1 (5 bases). Germline CDR1 and CDR2: MGHRA and YSYEKL. With 2 bases removed from V and 2 bases from J, the gap between germline ends came to 13 bases. The CDR3 length is 15 residues.

This clonotype has a handful of counts. This sequence joins TRBV6-2 or TRBV6-3 and TRBJ2-3; D unclear. V was clipped by 2 bases and J by 8 bases, with 2 bases between them. This CDR3 has 10 amino acids. Germline lookup yields CDR1 MNHEY and CDR2 SVGEGT. Written as DNA, the CDR3 is TGTGCCAGCAGTTACGGTACGCAGTATTTT. Translating gives CASSYGTQYF.

This clonotype appeared a few times. The rearrangement links TRBV6-5 to TRBJ2-7; 13 positions agree with TRBD2. Germline V lookup: CDR1 MNHEY, CDR2 SVGAGI. Trimming cost V 11 bases and J 5 bases; bases outside gene matches: 6. The CDR3 consists of 13 residues. For the CDR3, the DNA is TGTGCCGACCCCGGGACTAGCGGGAACGAGCAGTACTTC. It translates to CADPGTSGNEQYF.

The genes are TRBV30 and TRBJ1-2, with a possible D match to TRBD1 (5 bases). The V gene lost 0 bases and the J gene lost 3 bases, with 8 bases spanning the gap. The CDR3 runs 13 residues. The V gene's germline CDR1 is GTSNPN and CDR2 SVGIG (reference sequence). The CDR3 DNA follows: TGTGCCTGGAGTGTAGGGGATGACTATGGCTACACCTTC. Its protein is CAWSVGDDYGYTF.

This chain joins TRBV29-1 and TRBJ2-7, with D possibly TRBD2 on 7 matching bases. Germline V gene data show CDR1 as SQVTM and CDR2 as ANQGSEA. V gave up 6 bases and J gave up 7 bases, with 25 bases separating them. The CDR3 consists of 15 residues. The CDR3 here is CSVNGGLHSYNEQYF. The DNA for the CDR3 is TGCAGCGTAAACGGGGGGCTTCACTCCTACAATGAGCAGTACTTC.

The chain is built from TRBV3-1 and TRBJ2-1; 9 nucleotides line up with TRBD2. Germline V gene sequence: CDR1 LGHDT, CDR2 YNNKEL (reference sequence). The CDR3 sequence is 19 residues long. The V gene end was trimmed by 1 base and the J gene end by 2 bases; junction bases not matched to a gene: 12. In DNA form, the CDR3 reads TGTGCCAGCAGCCAAGGGGTAGCGGGAGAAGAGGGGACCTACAATGAGCAGTTCTTC. Its translation: CASSQGVAGEEGTYNEQFF.

This clonotype has a handful of counts. The rearrangement uses TRBV5-1 and TRBJ2-3, with TRBD2 as a possible D gene (5 bases). This CDR3 is 14 amino acids long. Deletions cut 7 bases from V and 4 bases from J, with 16 bases between. Germline values: CDR1 SGHRS, CDR2 YFSETQ. CDR3 residues: CASAGLVGSDTQYF. The CDR3 DNA reads TGCGCCAGCGCTGGACTTGTTGGATCAGATACGCAGTATTTT. Full variable domain (remainder filled in from reference TRBV5-1 and TRBJ2-3): KAGVTQTPRYLIKTRGQQVTLSCSPISGHRSVSWYQQTPGQGLQFLFEYFSETQRNKGNFPGRFSGRQFSNSRSEMNVSTLELGDSALYLCASAGLVGSDTQYFGPGTRLTVL.

The J gene is TRBJ2-7, the V gene TRBV29-1; D is tentatively TRBD1 or TRBD2 (5 bases each). The CDR3 runs to 14 residues. V lost 2 bases, J lost 4 bases, and 15 bases lay in between. Germline loops: CDR1 SQVTM, CDR2 ANQGSEA. CDR3 residues: CSVESRDGRYEQYF. In DNA, the CDR3 is TGCAGCGTTGAAAGCCGGGACGGCCGATACGAGCAGTACTTC.

This clonotype was counted a few times. V is TRBV7-9 and J is TRBJ2-5; D possibly corresponds to TRBD1 (6 bases). The CDR3 contains 15 residues. From germline, CDR1 is SEHNR and CDR2 FQNEAQ (reference sequence). Trimming stripped 3 bases from V and 0 bases from J, with 11 bases between. The CDR3 here is CASSFTGSHQETQYF. The DNA of the CDR3 is TGTGCCAGCAGCTTTACAGGGTCCCACCAAGAGACCCAGTACTTC. The variable domain in full, with the rest retrieved from reference TRBV7-9 and TRBJ2-5, is DTGVSQNPRHKITKRGQNVTFRCDPISEHNRLYWYRQTLGQGPEFLTYFQNEAQLEKSRLLSDRFSAERPKGSFSTLEIQRTEQGDSAMYLCASSFTGSHQETQYFGPGTRLLVL.

The chain joins TRBV2 to TRBJ1-4; D not certain. The germline V gene has CDR1 SNHLY and CDR2 FYNNEI. Between the trimmed V and J ends, which lost 4 bases and 13 bases, there was a span of 10 bases. The CDR3 totals 11 residues. CDR3 region: CASSGGLGLFF. DNA of the CDR3: TGTGCCAGCAGTGGTGGTCTGGGACTGTTTTTT.